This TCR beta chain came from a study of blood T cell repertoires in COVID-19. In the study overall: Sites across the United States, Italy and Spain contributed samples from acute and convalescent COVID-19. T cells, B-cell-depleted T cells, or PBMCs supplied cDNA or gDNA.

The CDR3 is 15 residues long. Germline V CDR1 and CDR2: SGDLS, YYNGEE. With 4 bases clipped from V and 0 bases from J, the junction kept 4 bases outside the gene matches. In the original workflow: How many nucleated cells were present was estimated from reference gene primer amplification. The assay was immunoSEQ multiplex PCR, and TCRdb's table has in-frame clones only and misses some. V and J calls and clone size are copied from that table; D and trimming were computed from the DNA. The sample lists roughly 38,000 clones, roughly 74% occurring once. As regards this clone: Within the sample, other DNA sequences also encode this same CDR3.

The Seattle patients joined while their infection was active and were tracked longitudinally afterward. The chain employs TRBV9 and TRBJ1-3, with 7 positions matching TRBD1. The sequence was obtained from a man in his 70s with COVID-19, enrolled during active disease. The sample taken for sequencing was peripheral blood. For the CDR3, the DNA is TGTGCCAGCAGCCCACGGACAGGCTCTGGAAACACCATATATTTT. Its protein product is CASSPRTGSGNTIYF.